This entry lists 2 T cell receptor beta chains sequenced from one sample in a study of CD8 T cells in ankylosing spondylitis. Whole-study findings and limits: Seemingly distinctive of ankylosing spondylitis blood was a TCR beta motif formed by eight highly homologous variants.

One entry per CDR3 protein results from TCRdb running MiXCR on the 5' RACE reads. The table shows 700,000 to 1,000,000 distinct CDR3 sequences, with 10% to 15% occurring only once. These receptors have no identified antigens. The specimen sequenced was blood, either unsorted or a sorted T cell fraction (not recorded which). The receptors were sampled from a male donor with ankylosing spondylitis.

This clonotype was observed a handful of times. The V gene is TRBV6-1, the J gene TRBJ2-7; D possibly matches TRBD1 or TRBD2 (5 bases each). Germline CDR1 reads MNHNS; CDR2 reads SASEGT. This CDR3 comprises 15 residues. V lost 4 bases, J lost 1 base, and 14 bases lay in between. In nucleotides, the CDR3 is TGTGCCAGCAGTGCCCCCGGGACGCTTTCCTACGAGCAGTACTTC. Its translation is CASSAPGTLSYEQYF.

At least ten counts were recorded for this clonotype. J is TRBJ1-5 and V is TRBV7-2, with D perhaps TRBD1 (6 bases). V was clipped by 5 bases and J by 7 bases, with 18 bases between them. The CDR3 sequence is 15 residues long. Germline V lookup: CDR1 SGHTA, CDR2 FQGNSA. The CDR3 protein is CASSPRRGADQPQHF. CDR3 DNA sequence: TGTGCCAGCAGCCCTAGACGGGGGGCAGACCAGCCCCAGCATTTT.